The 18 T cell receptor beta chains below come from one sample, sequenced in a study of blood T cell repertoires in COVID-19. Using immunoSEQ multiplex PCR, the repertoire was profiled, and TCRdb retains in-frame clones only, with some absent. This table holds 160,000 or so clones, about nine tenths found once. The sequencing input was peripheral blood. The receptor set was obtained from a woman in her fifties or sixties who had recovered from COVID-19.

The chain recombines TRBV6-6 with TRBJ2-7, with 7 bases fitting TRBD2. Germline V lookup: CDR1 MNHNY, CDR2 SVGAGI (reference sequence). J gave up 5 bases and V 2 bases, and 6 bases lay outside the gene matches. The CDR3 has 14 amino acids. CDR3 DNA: TGTGCCAGCAGTTACCCCCTAGCGGCCGACGAGCAGTACTTC. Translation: CASSYPLAADEQYF.

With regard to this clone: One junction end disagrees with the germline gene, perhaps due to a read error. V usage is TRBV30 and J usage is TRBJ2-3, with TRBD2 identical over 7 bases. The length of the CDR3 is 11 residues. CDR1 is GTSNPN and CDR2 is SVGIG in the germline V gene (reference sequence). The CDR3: CGLGVADTQYF. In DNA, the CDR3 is TGCGGACTAGGAGTAGCAGATACGCAGTATTTT.

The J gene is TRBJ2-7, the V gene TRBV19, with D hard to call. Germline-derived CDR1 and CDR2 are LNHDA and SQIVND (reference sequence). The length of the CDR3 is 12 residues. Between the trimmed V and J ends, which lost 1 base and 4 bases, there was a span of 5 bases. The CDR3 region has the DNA TGTGCCAGTAGTATAGGGGCATACGAGCAGTACTTC. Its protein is CASSIGAYEQYF.

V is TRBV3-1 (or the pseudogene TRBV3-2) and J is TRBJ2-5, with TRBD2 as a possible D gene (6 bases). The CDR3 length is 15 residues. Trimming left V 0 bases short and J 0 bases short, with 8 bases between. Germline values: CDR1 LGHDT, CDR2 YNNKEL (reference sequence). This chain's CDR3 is CASSQEGDYQETQYF. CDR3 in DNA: TGTGCCAGCAGCCAAGAAGGGGACTACCAAGAGACCCAGTACTTC.

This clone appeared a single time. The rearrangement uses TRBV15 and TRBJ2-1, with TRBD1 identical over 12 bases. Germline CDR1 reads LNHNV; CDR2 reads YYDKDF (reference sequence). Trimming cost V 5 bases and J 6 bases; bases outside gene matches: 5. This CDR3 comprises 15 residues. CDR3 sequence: CATSSGTGGSNEQFF. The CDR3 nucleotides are TGTGCCACCAGCTCCGGGACAGGGGGCTCCAATGAGCAGTTCTTC.

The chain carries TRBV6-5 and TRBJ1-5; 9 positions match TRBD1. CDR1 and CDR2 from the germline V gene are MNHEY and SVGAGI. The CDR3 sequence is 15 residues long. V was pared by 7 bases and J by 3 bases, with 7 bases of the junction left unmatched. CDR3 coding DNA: TGTGCCAGCACCCGGACAGGGGCCATCAATCAGCCCCAGCATTTT. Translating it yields CASTRTGAINQPQHF.

The CDR3 sequence is CASRSGRSTGELFF. In DNA, the CDR3 is TGTGCCAGTCGATCAGGGAGGTCCACCGGGGAGCTGTTTTTT. The chain recombines TRBV2 with TRBJ2-2, with D maybe TRBD2 (6 bases). Germline CDR1 is SNHLY and CDR2 is FYNNEI. This CDR3 comprises 14 residues. Trimming pared 9 bases from V and 4 bases from J, leaving 15 bases between.

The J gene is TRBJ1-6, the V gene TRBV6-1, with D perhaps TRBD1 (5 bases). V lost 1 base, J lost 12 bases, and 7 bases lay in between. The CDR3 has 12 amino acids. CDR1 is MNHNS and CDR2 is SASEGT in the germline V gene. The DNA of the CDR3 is TGTGCCAGCAGTGAAGGGAGGGGACCCCTCCACTTT. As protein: CASSEGRGPLHF.

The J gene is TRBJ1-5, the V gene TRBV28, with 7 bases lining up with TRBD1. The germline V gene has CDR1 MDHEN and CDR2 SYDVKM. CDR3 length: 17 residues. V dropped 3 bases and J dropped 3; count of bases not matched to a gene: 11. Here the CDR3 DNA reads TGTGCCAGCAGTTTGCCCGGGACAGCCTATCTCAATCAGCCCCAGCATTTT. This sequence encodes CASSLPGTAYLNQPQHF.

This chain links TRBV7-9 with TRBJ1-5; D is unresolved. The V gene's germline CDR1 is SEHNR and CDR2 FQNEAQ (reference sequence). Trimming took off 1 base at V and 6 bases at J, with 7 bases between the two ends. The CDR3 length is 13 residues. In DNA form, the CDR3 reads TGTGCCAGCAGCTTAGGAGGGATTCAGCCCCAGCATTTT. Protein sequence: CASSLGGIQPQHF.

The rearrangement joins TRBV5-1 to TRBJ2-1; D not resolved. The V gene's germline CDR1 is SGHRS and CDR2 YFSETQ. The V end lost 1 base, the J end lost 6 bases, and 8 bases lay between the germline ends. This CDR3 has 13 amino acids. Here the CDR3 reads CASSLPDSNEQFF. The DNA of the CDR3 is TGCGCCAGCAGCTTGCCTGATAGCAATGAGCAGTTCTTC.

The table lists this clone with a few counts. Written as DNA, the CDR3 is TGTGCCAGCAGTTCCCGGGACAGGGGGATTCAAGAGACCCAGTACTTC. Encoded protein: CASSSRDRGIQETQYF. The V and J genes are TRBV28 and TRBJ2-5, with 11 bases fitting TRBD1. This CDR3 spans 16 amino acids. From germline, CDR1 is MDHEN and CDR2 SYDVKM. V dropped 4 bases and J dropped 2; count of bases not matched to a gene: 6.

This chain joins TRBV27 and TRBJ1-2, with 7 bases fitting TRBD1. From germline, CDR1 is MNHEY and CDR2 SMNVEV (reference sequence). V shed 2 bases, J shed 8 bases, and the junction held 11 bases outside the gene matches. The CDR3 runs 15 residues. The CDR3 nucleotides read TGTGCCAGCAGTTTAAAGTACAGGGGATTGGAGGGCTACACCTTC. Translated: CASSLKYRGLEGYTF.

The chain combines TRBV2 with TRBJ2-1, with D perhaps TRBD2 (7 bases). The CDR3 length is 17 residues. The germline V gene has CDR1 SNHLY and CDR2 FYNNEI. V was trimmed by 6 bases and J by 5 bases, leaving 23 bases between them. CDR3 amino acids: CASSPAPGGGRNNEQFF. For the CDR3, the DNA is TGTGCCAGCAGCCCGGCCCCTGGGGGGGGGCGCAACAATGAGCAGTTCTTC.

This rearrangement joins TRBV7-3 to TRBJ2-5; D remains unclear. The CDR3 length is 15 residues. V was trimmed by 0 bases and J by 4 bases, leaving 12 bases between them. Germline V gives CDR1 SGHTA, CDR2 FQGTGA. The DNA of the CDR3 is TGTGCCAGCAGCTTAACCAGAGGCCATGGAGAGACCCAGTACTTC. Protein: CASSLTRGHGETQYF.

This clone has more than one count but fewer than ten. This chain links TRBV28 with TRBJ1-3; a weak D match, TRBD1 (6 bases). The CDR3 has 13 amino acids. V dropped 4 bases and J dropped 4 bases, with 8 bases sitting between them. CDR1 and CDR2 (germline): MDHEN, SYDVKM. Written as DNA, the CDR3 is TGTGCCAGCAGTTCAGGGGCGGGAAACACCATATATTTT. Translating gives CASSSGAGNTIYF.

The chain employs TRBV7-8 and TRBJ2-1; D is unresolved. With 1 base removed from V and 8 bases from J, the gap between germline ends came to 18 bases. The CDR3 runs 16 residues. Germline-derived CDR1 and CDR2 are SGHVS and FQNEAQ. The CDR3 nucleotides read TGTGCCAGCAGCTTAGAGAGGTTCGTAGCAGTTTATGAGCAGTTCTTC. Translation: CASSLERFVAVYEQFF. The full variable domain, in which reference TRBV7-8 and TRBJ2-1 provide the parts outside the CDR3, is GAGVSQSPRYKVAKRGQDVALRCDPISGHVSLFWYQQALGQGPEFLTYFQNEAQLDKSGLPSDRFFAERPEGSVSTLKIQRTQQEDSAVYLCASSLERFVAVYEQFFGPGTRLTVL.

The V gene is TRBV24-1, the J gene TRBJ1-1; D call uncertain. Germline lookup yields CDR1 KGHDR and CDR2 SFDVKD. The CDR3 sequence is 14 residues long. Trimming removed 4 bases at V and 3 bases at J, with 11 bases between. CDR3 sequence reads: CATSEGPGDTEAFF. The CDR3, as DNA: TGTGCCACCAGTGAAGGTCCGGGAGACACTGAAGCTTTCTTT.